Following are 10 T cell receptor beta chains from one sample sequenced in a study of blood T cell repertoires in COVID-19. Method: immunoSEQ multiplex PCR; TCRdb's copy keeps in-frame clones and lacks some. The table records approximately 210,000 clones, about 84% of them present only once. The sequencing sample was made of PBMCs or T cells enriched from blood (not recorded which). The receptor source for this set is a man under 40 with acute COVID-19.

The rearrangement uses TRBV7-9 and TRBJ1-4, with 7 positions matching TRBD1. CDR1 is SEHNR and CDR2 is FQNEAQ in the germline V gene (reference sequence). The CDR3 is 13 residues long. Trimming took 8 bases from V and 8 from J; bases not matched to a gene: 8. The CDR3: CASGRGTDEKLFF. In DNA, the CDR3 is TGTGCCAGCGGTAGGGGGACAGACGAAAAACTGTTTTTT.

DNA for the CDR3: TGTGCCAGCAGCCCGGGGGGAGGGCTCCCCTACGAGCAGTACTTC. This gives the protein CASSPGGGLPYEQYF. The chain combines TRBV5-4 with TRBJ2-7, with 7 bases aligning to TRBD2. V lost 4 bases and J lost 2; bases outside the gene matches: 9. The CDR3 runs to 15 residues. From germline, CDR1 is SGHNT and CDR2 YYREEE (reference sequence).

This clone was found once. The rearrangement uses TRBV10-1 and TRBJ2-3, with a tentative D call TRBD1 (6 bases). This CDR3 has 14 residues. From germline, CDR1 is WNHNN and CDR2 SYGVQD (reference sequence). The germline V and J ends were trimmed by 4 bases and 2 bases, with 10 bases remaining between them. The CDR3 loop is CASSVQGDTDTQYF. The CDR3 coding sequence is TGCGCCAGCAGTGTACAGGGAGACACAGATACGCAGTATTTT.

Turning to this clone: One end of the junction is discordant with germline, which a read error may explain. The genes are TRBV7-6 and TRBJ2-5, with D perhaps matching TRBD1 (6 bases). The CDR3 consists of 15 residues. Per germline, CDR1 SGHVS and CDR2 FNYEAQ. The CDR3 protein is CASSLGQYQGETQYF. For the CDR3, the DNA is TGTGCCAGCAGTTTAGGACAGTACCAGGGGGAGACCCAGTACTTC.

This clone was picked up one time. The rearrangement links TRBV6-5 to TRBJ1-4; D gene unclear. CDR3 length: 14 amino acids. Trimming removed 0 bases at V and 2 bases at J, with 4 bases between. CDR1 is MNHEY, CDR2 SVGAGI, per germline. The DNA for the CDR3 is TGTGCCAGCAGTTACTCGCAGACTAATGAAAAACTGTTTTTT. Encoded protein: CASSYSQTNEKLFF.

The chain couples TRBV7-4 to TRBJ2-3; no clear D. This CDR3 has 15 amino acids. Germline CDR1 SGHVT, CDR2 SQSDAQ. Trimming took 5 bases from V and 0 from J, leaving 12 bases between them. This CDR3 is CASSRVCSSTDTQYF. The CDR3 DNA reads TGTGCCAGCAGCCGGGTATGTTCTAGCACAGATACGCAGTATTTT. Full variable domain (missing parts from reference TRBV7-4 and TRBJ2-3): GAGVSQSPRYKVAKRGRDVALRCDSISGHVTLYWYRQTLGQGSEVLTYSQSDAQRDKSGRPSGRFSAERPERSVSTLKIQRTEQGDSAVYLCASSRVCSSTDTQYFGPGTRLTVL.

This sequence joins TRBV18 and TRBJ2-7; D gene unclear. The CDR3 totals 14 residues. CDR1 and CDR2 from the germline V gene are KGHSH and LQKENI. V gave up 8 bases and J gave up 5 bases, with 19 bases separating them. CDR3 DNA: TGTGCCAGCCACGAGACCCACGGGTCGGACGAGCAGTACTTC. This sequence encodes CASHETHGSDEQYF.

This chain uses TRBV2 with TRBJ2-3; 14 nucleotides match TRBD2. The junction had 4 bases not matched to a gene; V was cut back by 2 bases and J by 9 bases. CDR1 is SNHLY, CDR2 FYNNEI, per germline. This CDR3 is built from 15 residues. The DNA for the CDR3 is TGTGCCAGCAGTGAACGGGGACTAGCGGGGGCAACGCAGTATTTT. It encodes CASSERGLAGATQYF.

The chain couples TRBV21-1 to TRBJ2-5; the table's TRBD2 call for D was not verified on the DNA. TRBV21-1 is tagged as a pseudogene. The length of the CDR3 is 17 residues. The CDR3 loop reads CASSKGGELAGQETQYF. In DNA, the CDR3 is TGTGCCAGCAGCAAAGGGGGGGAACTAGCGGGTCAAGAGACCCAGTACTTC.

V gene TRBV30 combines with J gene TRBJ2-7; perhaps TRBD2 as D (6 bases). Germline lookup yields CDR1 GTSNPN and CDR2 SVGIG (reference sequence). Trimming shortened V by 1 base and J by 6 bases, and 13 bases separated the two germline ends. The CDR3 spans 13 residues. The DNA of the CDR3 is TGTGCCTGGAGTGCCATCGGTAGCGGCGAGCAGTACTTC. This translates into CAWSAIGSGEQYF.